Listed below are T cell receptor beta chains from one sample, sequenced in a study of T cell changes during pregnancy in multiple sclerosis. Only in-frame clones appear in the TCRdb table, and some are missing; sequencing was by immunoSEQ multiplex PCR. The sample consists of approximately 94,000 clones, approximately 90% of them appearing once. Sequencing was performed on peripheral blood, taken after pregnancy. The receptors here all came from a female donor with multiple sclerosis, enrolled in a pregnancy study. Each CDR3 is given with its conserved first and last residue. D genes are given only for firm matches. For some rows the clone size is stated as once, few or many, or as a class when expanded; others skip it.

D	V	size	J	CDR3	DNA
.	TRBV7-7	.	TRBJ2-7	CASSLDPSSYEQYF	TGTGCTAGCAGCTTAGATCCGAGCTCCTACGAGCAGTACTTC
.	TRBV19	.	TRBJ2-3	CASSIFFTDTQYF	TGTGCCAGTAGTATCTTCTTCACAGATACGCAGTATTTT
TRBD1	TRBV11-3	.	TRBJ2-1	CASSPLTGGYEQFF	TGTGCCAGCAGCCCCTTGACAGGGGGCTATGAGCAGTTCTTC
.	TRBV6-5	.	TRBJ2-7	CASSYTGYYEQYF	TGTGCCAGCAGTTATACGGGGTACTACGAGCAGTACTTC
TRBD2	TRBV7-8	few	TRBJ2-1	CASSFTSGGATEEQFF	TGTGCCAGCAGCTTTACTAGCGGGGGGGCAACAGAAGAGCAGTTCTTC
TRBD1	TRBV4-1	.	TRBJ1-1	CASSQGWARGPATAFF	TGCGCCAGCAGCCAAGGCTGGGCTAGGGGGCCCGCTACGGCTTTCTTT
TRBD1	TRBV6-1	.	TRBJ1-5	CASSDVQGDQPQHF	TGTGCCAGCAGTGACGTGCAGGGGGATCAGCCCCAGCATTTT
TRBD1	TRBV4-3	.	TRBJ2-3	CASRPHRDRELLGDTQYF	TGCGCCAGCAGGCCCCACCGGGACAGGGAATTGTTAGGGGATACGCAGTATTTT
.	TRBV4-3	.	TRBJ2-5	CASSQGSGGQETQYF	TGCGCCAGCAGCCAAGGGAGTGGTGGGCAAGAGACCCAGTACTTC
TRBD2	TRBV9	.	TRBJ2-1	CASSLEGGGSYNEQFF	TGTGCCAGCAGCCTGGAGGGCGGGGGGTCCTACAATGAGCAGTTCTTC
.	TRBV27	few	TRBJ1-6	CASQDPTVRSPLHF	TGTGCCAGTCAGGACCCGACAGTTCGGTCACCCCTCCACTTT
TRBD1	TRBV15	once	TRBJ1-1	CATRRGRNGQTAEAFF	TGTGCCACCAGAAGGGGGCGTAACGGGCAGACCGCTGAAGCTTTCTTT
TRBD1	TRBV5-4	.	TRBJ2-7	CASSSGTGRYEQYF	TGTGCCAGCAGCTCCGGGACAGGGAGATACGAGCAGTACTTC
.	TRBV30	.	TRBJ2-7	CAWKPGGGPLRIEQYF	TGTGCCTGGAAGCCTGGGGGGGGCCCATTGAGGATTGAGCAGTACTTC
.	TRBV30	.	TRBJ1-5	CAWSASLSGNQPQHF	TGTGCCTGGAGTGCCTCGCTCTCAGGGAATCAGCCCCAGCATTTT
.	TRBV15	.	TRBJ2-1	CATSGVNAGRTNEQFF	TGTGCCACCAGCGGCGTGAACGCGGGACGGACCAATGAGCAGTTCTTC
TRBD1	TRBV9	few	TRBJ1-6	CASSAGTDLTSYNSPLHF	TGTGCCAGCAGCGCCGGGACAGATCTCACCTCCTATAATTCACCCCTCCACTTT
.	TRBV27	.	TRBJ1-5	CASRLTGNQPQHF	TGTGCCAGCAGGTTGACGGGAAATCAGCCCCAGCATTTT
.	TRBV28	once	TRBJ2-2	CASSLSGELFF	TGTGCCAGCAGTTTATCGGGGGAGCTGTTTTTT
TRBD1	TRBV6-5	.	TRBJ1-1	CASSDRDTEAFF	TGTGCCAGCAGCGACAGGGACACTGAAGCTTTCTTT
TRBD1	TRBV7-9	.	TRBJ2-6	CASSLVGQGTGANVLTF	TGTGCCAGCAGCTTAGTTGGACAGGGTACAGGGGCCAACGTCCTGACTTTC
TRBD1	TRBV7-9	.	TRBJ2-2	CASSNRDRGLGNTGELFF	TGTGCCAGCAGCAACCGGGACAGGGGGCTGGGGAACACCGGGGAGCTGTTTTTT
.	TRBV4-3	.	TRBJ1-1	CASSQAGGEKAFF	TGCGCCAGCAGCCAAGCCGGCGGGGAGAAAGCTTTCTTT
TRBD1	TRBV5-1	.	TRBJ1-2	CASSLIRGEGYTF	TGCGCCAGCAGCTTAATCAGGGGGGAAGGCTACACCTTC
TRBD1	TRBV6-6	.	TRBJ1-5	CASRPGQGGNQPQHF	TGTGCCAGCAGACCGGGACAGGGAGGCAATCAGCCCCAGCATTTT
TRBD1	TRBV4-1	.	TRBJ1-2	CASSVDRGEIYGYTF	TGCGCCAGCAGCGTGGACAGGGGTGAAATCTATGGCTACACCTTC
.	TRBV29-1	.	TRBJ1-1	CSVEAGGADEAFF	TGCAGCGTTGAAGCGGGGGGCGCGGATGAAGCTTTCTTT
.	TRBV18	.	TRBJ2-1	CASSPSMRDEQFF	TGTGCCAGCTCACCCTCAATGAGAGATGAGCAGTTCTTC
TRBD1	TRBV27	.	TRBJ1-1	CASSLGDRRIPGGWPEAFF	TGTGCCAGCAGTTTAGGGGACAGGCGGATACCCGGGGGTTGGCCTGAAGCTTTCTTT
TRBD2	TRBV7-9	.	TRBJ2-1	CASSPGTSGTDEQFF	TGTGCCAGCAGCCCAGGGACTAGCGGTACAGATGAGCAGTTCTTC
.	TRBV5-1	once	TRBJ1-1	CASTTAVLGTEAFF	TGCGCCAGCACCACTGCAGTACTAGGGACTGAAGCTTTCTTT
.	TRBV15	.	TRBJ1-4	CATSRGGSYNEKLFF	TGTGCCACCAGCAGAGGAGGAAGTTATAATGAAAAACTGTTTTTT
.	TRBV9	.	TRBJ2-3	CASSVGGYTDTQYF	TGTGCCAGCAGCGTTGGGGGGTACACAGATACGCAGTATTTT
TRBD1	TRBV5-1	.	TRBJ2-7	CASPEDRGCYPSYEQYF	TGCGCCAGCCCCGAAGACAGGGGGTGCTACCCATCCTACGAGCAGTACTTC
.	TRBV5-1	.	TRBJ2-2	CASRNRDTGELFF	TGCGCCAGCAGAAACAGGGACACCGGGGAGCTGTTTTTT
.	TRBV4-2	.	TRBJ2-5	CASSQVLQETQYF	TGTGCCAGCAGCCAAGTTCTCCAAGAGACCCAGTACTTC
.	TRBV11-3	.	TRBJ1-5	CASSLSGDNQPQHF	TGTGCCAGCAGCTTATCAGGGGACAATCAGCCCCAGCATTTT
.	TRBV18	.	TRBJ2-2	CASSGLPGATEAGELFF	TGTGCCAGCTCAGGATTACCGGGAGCTACAGAGGCCGGGGAGCTGTTTTTT
.	TRBV5-5	once	TRBJ2-7	CASRWMFTGVEQYF	TGTGCCAGCAGATGGATGTTTACGGGGGTCGAGCAGTACTTC
TRBD1	TRBV29-1	.	TRBJ1-1	CSVGPGQGITEAFF	TGCAGCGTTGGCCCCGGACAGGGAATAACTGAAGCTTTCTTT
.	TRBV7-6	.	TRBJ2-5	CASSPLGAGVRETQYF	TGTGCCAGCAGCCCCCTGGGGGCGGGAGTGAGGGAGACCCAGTACTTC
.	TRBV27	.	TRBJ1-2	CASSLRGGHGYTF	TGTGCCAGCAGTCTCCGGGGGGGGCATGGCTACACCTTC
.	TRBV5-4	.	TRBJ2-7	CASSFSVREDYEQYF	TGTGCCAGCAGCTTTTCTGTCAGGGAGGACTACGAGCAGTACTTC
.	TRBV7-2	.	TRBJ2-5	CASSWLGGPAQETQYF	TGTGCCAGCAGCTGGTTGGGAGGACCGGCCCAAGAGACCCAGTACTTC
TRBD1	TRBV2	.	TRBJ2-7	CASRGQVDYEQYF	TGTGCCAGCAGGGGACAGGTAGACTACGAGCAGTACTTC
TRBD1	TRBV10-2	.	TRBJ1-5	CASRQGINQPQHF	TGCGCCAGTCGACAGGGGATCAATCAGCCCCAGCATTTT
TRBD2	TRBV7-9	.	TRBJ2-7	CASSFKPGTSSSYEQYF	TGTGCCAGCAGCTTCAAGCCCGGGACTAGCAGCTCCTACGAGCAGTACTTC
TRBD1	TRBV9	.	TRBJ1-2	CASSVVQGDGYTF	TGTGCCAGCAGCGTAGTGCAGGGGGATGGCTACACCTTC
TRBD1	TRBV18	.	TRBJ2-2	CASTFGQGNTGELFF	TGTGCCAGCACATTCGGACAGGGTAACACCGGGGAGCTGTTTTTT
TRBD1	TRBV7-6	.	TRBJ2-5	CASSLGQASPQETQYF	TGTGCCAGCAGCCTAGGACAGGCATCTCCCCAAGAGACCCAGTACTTC
TRBD1	TRBV5-1	.	TRBJ2-5	CASQVGQGRNQETQYF	TGCGCCAGCCAGGTCGGACAGGGCAGGAACCAAGAGACCCAGTACTTC
TRBD1	TRBV7-6	.	TRBJ1-2	CASSLNPGQPYGYTF	TGTGCCAGCAGCTTAAATCCGGGACAGCCCTATGGCTACACCTTC
.	TRBV9	few	TRBJ1-1	CASSRNTNTEAFF	TGTGCCAGCAGCCGAAACACGAACACTGAAGCTTTCTTT
.	TRBV7-2	.	TRBJ2-5	CASSLGTAGGQETQYF	TGTGCCAGCAGCTTAGGAACAGCCGGTGGGCAAGAGACCCAGTACTTC
.	TRBV19	.	TRBJ1-1	CASGEAWEAFF	TGTGCCAGTGGTGAGGCTTGGGAAGCTTTCTTT
TRBD1	TRBV13	.	TRBJ2-5	CASSQIQKLNRGMTETQYF	TGTGCCAGCAGCCAGATCCAAAAATTAAACAGGGGGATGACGGAGACCCAGTACTTC
TRBD1	TRBV19	.	TRBJ2-1	CASSILIGRQGARNEQFF	TGTGCCAGTAGTATATTAATCGGTCGGCAGGGGGCGCGGAATGAGCAGTTCTTC
TRBD1	TRBV5-1	.	TRBJ1-1	CASSPAGQDYMNTEAFF	TGCGCCAGCAGCCCGGCCGGACAGGATTACATGAACACTGAAGCTTTCTTT
TRBD2	TRBV9	.	TRBJ2-1	CASSVGGLAGEHEQFF	TGTGCCAGCAGCGTAGGGGGACTAGCGGGAGAGCATGAGCAGTTCTTC